This passage covers 14 T cell receptor beta chains from one sample sequenced in a study of blood T cell repertoires in COVID-19. Using immunoSEQ multiplex PCR, the repertoire was profiled, and TCRdb retains in-frame clones only, with some absent. The sample includes 250,000 to 300,000 clones, 88% of them seen just once. Sequencing used peripheral blood. The receptors come from a woman in her thirties who had recovered from COVID-19.

The gene calls are TRBV19 and TRBJ2-5, with D tentatively TRBD2 (6 bases). The CDR3 covers 15 residues. Germline V gives CDR1 LNHDA, CDR2 SQIVND (reference sequence). Deletions cut 5 bases from V and 2 bases from J, with 15 bases between. The CDR3 sequence is CASSGGGGWQETQYF. In DNA, the CDR3 is TGTGCCAGTAGTGGTGGTGGGGGGTGGCAAGAGACCCAGTACTTC.

The chain has TRBV2 and TRBJ2-7, with 7 bases aligning to TRBD1. There are 14 residues in the CDR3. Germline lookup yields CDR1 SNHLY and CDR2 FYNNEI. After removal of 3 bases from V and 11 bases from J, the junction contained 13 bases not matched to a gene. CDR3 sequence: CASSEDKGALTEYF. The DNA of the CDR3 is TGTGCCAGCAGTGAGGATAAGGGGGCCCTAACTGAGTACTTC.

This clone was counted once. The V gene is TRBV30, the J gene TRBJ1-6; a possible D gene is TRBD1 (5 bases). The germline V gene has CDR1 GTSNPN and CDR2 SVGIG (reference sequence). The germline V and J ends were trimmed by 0 bases and 4 bases, with 13 bases remaining between them. CDR3 length: 16 amino acids. The CDR3 spells CAWSVWGPFYNSPLHF. For the CDR3, the DNA is TGTGCCTGGAGTGTCTGGGGCCCATTTTATAATTCACCCCTCCACTTT. The full variable domain, its missing parts supplied by reference TRBV30 and TRBJ1-6, is SQTIHQWPATLVQPVGSPLSLECTVEGTSNPNLYWYRQAAGRGLQLLFYSVGIGQISSEVPQNLSASRPQDRQFILSSKKLLLSDSGFYLCAWSVWGPFYNSPLHFGNGTRLTVT.

The CDR3 DNA sequence: TGTGCCAGCACGACCGGGACTAGCGGGGGGTACGAGCAGTACTTC. This encodes CASTTGTSGGYEQYF. The chain is built from TRBV2 and TRBJ2-7; 15 bases agree with TRBD2. The ends lost 7 bases at V and 4 bases at J; junction bases unmatched: 5. Germline V gene lookup returns CDR1 SNHLY and CDR2 FYNNEI. The CDR3 contains 15 residues.

The chain couples TRBV2 to TRBJ2-5; 8 bases are shared with TRBD2. This CDR3 contains 16 residues. V lost 6 bases to trimming and J lost 5 bases; unmatched junction nucleotides: 14. Germline V gives CDR1 SNHLY, CDR2 FYNNEI. Written as DNA, the CDR3 is TGTGCCAGCAGGCCACCGCGGGGGGAGGGGACGGAGACCCAGTACTTC. This gives the protein CASRPPRGEGTETQYF.

The gene calls are TRBV6-5 and TRBJ1-1, with 7 positions matching TRBD1. Germline lookup yields CDR1 MNHEY and CDR2 SVGAGI. With V trimmed by 6 bases and J by 1 base, 5 bases remained unmatched. This CDR3 has 14 amino acids. Here the CDR3 reads CASSYRGQNTEAFF. The CDR3 DNA follows: TGTGCCAGCAGCTACAGGGGACAGAACACTGAAGCTTTCTTT.

V gene TRBV7-8 combines with J gene TRBJ1-1; D is unclear. CDR3 size: 14 residues. Germline lookup yields CDR1 SGHVS and CDR2 FQNEAQ. V lost 6 bases and J lost 4, with 15 bases in between. The CDR3 nucleotides read TGTGCCAGCAGTCAAAGTCAGTCTCGCACTGAAGCTTTCTTT. The encoded protein is CASSQSQSRTEAFF.

V is TRBV4-1 and J is TRBJ1-6; D remains unclear. V was trimmed by 3 bases and J by 8 bases, leaving 14 bases between them. CDR1 is MGHRA and CDR2 is YSYEKL in the germline V gene. The CDR3 is made up of 15 amino acids. The CDR3 region has the DNA TGCGCCAGCAGCCAGATCGACGGGTTAGATTCACCCCTCCACTTT. The encoded protein is CASSQIDGLDSPLHF.

The table lists this clone with a few counts. The V gene is TRBV7-9, the J gene TRBJ1-4; no firm D call. The CDR3 extends over 17 amino acids. The V end lost 2 bases, the J end lost 10 bases, and 23 bases lay between the germline ends. Germline CDR1 is SEHNR and CDR2 is FQNEAQ (reference sequence). CDR3 in amino acids: CASSLQVPLSPRGKLFF. For the CDR3, the DNA is TGTGCCAGCAGCTTACAAGTCCCCCTCTCACCTCGGGGAAAACTGTTTTTT.

The rearrangement links TRBV27 to TRBJ1-2; maybe TRBD1 (6 bases). The CDR3 spans 13 residues. The germline V and J ends were trimmed by 5 bases and 8 bases, with 15 bases remaining between them. Germline lookup yields CDR1 MNHEY and CDR2 SMNVEV (reference sequence). CDR3 loop: CASSPKGVGGYTF. The CDR3 region has the DNA TGTGCCAGCAGTCCAAAGGGGGTGGGCGGCTACACCTTC.

The chain links TRBV18 to TRBJ1-1; possible D gene TRBD1, 6 bases. CDR1 is KGHSH, CDR2 LQKENI, per germline. The CDR3 sequence is 13 residues long. V lost 6 bases to trimming and J lost 0 bases, with 8 bases between them. CDR3 coding DNA: TGTGCCAGCTCGGGGGCGATGAACACTGAAGCTTTCTTT. It encodes CASSGAMNTEAFF.

This chain connects TRBV6-5 to TRBJ1-2; D not resolved. V lost 3 bases to trimming and J lost 5 bases, with 7 bases between them. This CDR3 contains 12 residues. Germline assignment: CDR1 MNHEY and CDR2 SVGAGI. CDR3 in DNA: TGTGCCAGCAGTTATGCCGGTTATGGCTACACCTTC. Its translation is CASSYAGYGYTF.

This clone appeared a single time. The chain combines TRBV13 with TRBJ2-1; D call uncertain. The length of the CDR3 is 14 residues. CDR1 is PRHDT and CDR2 is FYEKMQ in the germline V gene (reference sequence). V shed 0 bases and J shed 2 bases, with 5 bases lying between them. The CDR3 here is CASSLGQTYNEQFF. The CDR3, as DNA: TGTGCCAGCAGCTTAGGCCAAACCTACAATGAGCAGTTCTTC.

V gene TRBV5-1 combines with J gene TRBJ1-2, with 8 bases matching TRBD1. CDR3 size: 14 residues. The germline V gene has CDR1 SGHRS and CDR2 YFSETQ. The ends lost 5 bases at V and 6 bases at J; junction bases unmatched: 9. CDR3 in DNA: TGCGCCAGCAGTTATTTGGACAGGGTAGATGGCTACACCTTC. Its translation: CASSYLDRVDGYTF.